This paragraph covers one T cell receptor (beta chain) sequence. Germline CDR1 reads MDHEN; CDR2 reads SYDVKM. This CDR3 comprises 16 residues. V lost 3 bases and J lost 4; bases outside the gene matches: 6. This table comes from immunoSEQ multiplex PCR, and its TCRdb copy is limited to in-frame clones, with some not included. The table records around 120,000 clones, approximately 94% of them present only once. The sample belongs to a study of control samples from healthy donors and cancer patients. This sequence originates from a man in his fifties with head and neck cancer. J is TRBJ2-1 and V is TRBV28; 10 bases are a match to TRBD2. Sequenced material: PBMCs. In DNA, the CDR3 is TGTGCCAGCAGTTTCCCACTAGCGGGGCCGTACAATGAGCAGTTCTTC. This codes for CASSFPLAGPYNEQFF.